The TCR beta chain described here comes from a study of siplizumab effects on memory and regulatory T cells. Notes on the study in general: Roughly 80-95% of proliferating CD4+ or CD8+ clones defied assignment to a naive or memory phenotype. Naive T cells looked more diverse than memory cells, and they looked like major contributors to the alloresponse. The authors did not confirm suppressive function in proliferating Tregs from siplizumab cultures.

The CDR3 runs 15 residues. The germline V gene encodes CDR1 KGHSH and CDR2 LQKENI. The V and J ends lost 0 bases and 3 bases, in that order; junction bases with no gene match: 4. With respect to this clone: The antigen remains undetermined.

Only in-frame clones appear in the TCRdb table, and some are missing; sequencing was by immunoSEQ multiplex PCR. The table lists about 110,000 clones, more than 85% of them singletons. The chain is built from TRBV18 and TRBJ2-7; 8 bases are shared with TRBD1. The sample was CD4+ T cells sorted from blood. This TCR came from a human donor in good health. The CDR3 loop is CASSPPGQAFYEQYF. The CDR3 DNA reads TGTGCCAGCTCACCACCGGGACAGGCGTTCTACGAGCAGTACTTC.